This note documents a single T cell receptor (beta chain) sequence. V was pared by 3 bases and J by 8 bases, with 7 bases of the junction left unmatched. Germline CDR1 and CDR2: SGHVS and FNYEAQ. The CDR3 has 15 amino acids. These data originate in a study of T cell changes during pregnancy in multiple sclerosis. Profiling relied on immunoSEQ multiplex PCR, and the TCRdb table lists in-frame clones only, not all of them. Seen here are 80,000 to 100,000 clones, approximately 92% observed once, and the top ten hold more than 2.5%. This receptor was taken from a female donor with multiple sclerosis, enrolled in a pregnancy study. This specimen was peripheral blood, taken in the first trimester of pregnancy. V gene TRBV7-6 combines with J gene TRBJ2-1; 10 bases are a match to TRBD2. The CDR3 reads CASSFSSGRGYEQFF. CDR3 nucleotide sequence: TGTGCCAGCAGCTTTTCTAGCGGGAGAGGCTATGAGCAGTTCTTC.